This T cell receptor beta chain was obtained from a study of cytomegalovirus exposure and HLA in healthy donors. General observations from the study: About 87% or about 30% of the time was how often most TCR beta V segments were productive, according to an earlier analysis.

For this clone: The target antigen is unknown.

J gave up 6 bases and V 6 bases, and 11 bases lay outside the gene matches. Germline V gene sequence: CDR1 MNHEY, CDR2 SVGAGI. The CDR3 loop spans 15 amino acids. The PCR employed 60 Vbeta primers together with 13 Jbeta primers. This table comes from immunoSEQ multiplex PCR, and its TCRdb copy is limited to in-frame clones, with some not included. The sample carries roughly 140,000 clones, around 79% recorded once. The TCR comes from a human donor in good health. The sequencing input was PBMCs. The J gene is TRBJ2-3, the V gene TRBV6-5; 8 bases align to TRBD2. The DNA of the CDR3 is TGTGCCAGCAGCCCCGCGGGGGGAGTCGGGGATACGCAGTATTTT. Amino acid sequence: CASSPAGGVGDTQYF.